This entry describes one T cell receptor (beta chain). What antigen it recognizes has not been identified. The input lacks base qualities; no much larger clone sits a single base away. This record comes from a study of shared clonotypes between healthy human individuals (dated by TCRdb to the early 2020s). At the level of the whole study: The cohort comprised a couple of women and a few men aged 18 to 49 years. Different laboratories and diverse techniques were used to prepare libraries and sequence TCR repertoires, to increase sequencing depth and limit assay-specific biases. Each donor's leukapheresis produced roughly between roughly 0.85 and 9.5 billion PBMCs. For each donor, three plates each were used for CD4 naive and CD4 memory, two plates were used for CD8 naive, and one plate was used for CD8 memory. Blood TCR repertoires of five healthy adults were deeply sequenced to estimate repertoire size and the extent of clonotype sharing between individuals.

Beyond this particular receptor, the publication reports: Compared with non-shared clonotypes, the clonotypes found in all four sorted-subset donors had higher generation probabilities. Sharing across a few donors was observed for 5% to 6.5% of naive CD4, over 3% of naive CD8, over 2% of memory CD4, and around 0.4% of memory CD8 clonotypes. Pairwise subsampling indicated that sequencing depth was expected to affect the degree of clonotype sharing among donors. Naive subsets generally had larger estimated clonotype richness than memory subsets. Rarefaction of sorted-subset datasets indicated incomplete sequencing despite the large sequencing depth. Sampling was restricted to blood, and TCR repertoires in tissues likely differ from the TCR repertoires found in blood. The small number of donors limited the genetic and exposure-history diversity represented.

Healthy HIV-negative adults with no recently reported acute infections or vaccinations were included as donors. Only Caucasian adults living in Nashville, Tennessee, USA were represented among the donors. CD4+ T cells were enriched by magnetic negative selection; naive cells were then positively selected on CD45RA, and the negative fraction formed the memory subset. After blood collection by leukapheresis, PBMCs were isolated using Ficoll-Histopaque density gradient centrifugation and then cryopreserved in the vapor phase of liquid nitrogen. Analytical flow cytometry was used to check the purity and quantity of every magnetically sorted T cell population. From each sorted fraction, genomic DNA was isolated and quantified by UV absorbance on a Nanodrop 2000c. TCR CDR3 regions were amplified from genomic DNA by multiplex PCR using the deep immunoSEQ assay. Extracted genomic DNA from each cell subset was spread evenly across all wells of several immunoSEQ 96-well plates, with each plate serving as a replicate. Each replicate PCR for sorted subsets received about 220 ng genomic DNA, equal to 30,000 or so T cell genomes. Purified libraries were measured with a Qubit 3.0 fluorometer, size-checked on a Bioanalyzer 2100, and measured again with the KAPA Library Quantification kit. Every immunoSEQ 96-well plate was sequenced on a dedicated single-read 150-cycle Illumina NextSeq 550 flow cell. For the original study's pipeline: Because the immunoSEQ output held only junctional sequences and lacked quality scores, the filtering could not match the filtering applied to full-length reads. To assign V/J genes and CDR3, sequences were annotated using PyIR, a Python wrapper for IgBLAST v1.9, with IMGT germline references. Reads were filtered out if the reads had weak V/J assignments (E-value above 1e-6), no CDR3, stop codons, out-of-frame junctions, or ambiguous translated residues. A V3J clonotype was defined by an identical inferred V gene, J gene, and CDR3 amino acid sequence. Percentage overlap between repertoires was calculated by dividing the number of shared unique clonotypes by the size of the smaller repertoire. Repertoire richness was assessed with RTK rarefaction, the Chao1 estimator, and Recon v2.1 estimates of unobserved clonotypes. Generation probabilities for all TCRbeta clonotypes obtained by the gDNA method from a few donors were computed using OLGA. TCRdb's version of the immuneACCESS table is confined to in-frame rearrangements and falls short of the full clone set. An unresolved V gene accounts for under half of the shortfall where checked; the remainder is of unknown origin. V, J and clone size were drawn from that table, and D and trimming were deduced from the DNA. Counted in this sample were 2 million to 2.5 million clones; 90% to 97% of them appeared once. The ten top clones hold roughly 0.13% of the sample.

V is reduced by 5 bases and J by 4 bases, leaving a spacing of 15 bases between them. As encoded in the germline V gene (reference sequence), CDR1 is GTSNPN while CDR2 is SVGIG. The CDR3 runs 15 residues from the cysteine to the phenylalanine. Only the CDR3 DNA stays, 45 bases, in frame from base 1. Recombination joined TRBV30 with TRBJ1-6; the D segment could be TRBD1, given 5 matching bases. The TCR sequence derives from a man aged 18 to 30 in good health. Sequenced input: naive CD4+ T cells sorted from blood. The cell subset or site label of this sample denotes: CD45RA+ positively selected. In nucleotide form, the sequence is TGTGCCTGGGATCTGGGACCGCCTTATAATTCACCCCTCCACTTT. It codes for CAWDLGPPYNSPLHF. Full variable domain (CDR3 extended with the reference TRBV30 and TRBJ1-6 proteins): SQTIHQWPATLVQPVGSPLSLECTVEGTSNPNLYWYRQAAGRGLQLLFYSVGIGQISSEVPQNLSASRPQDRQFILSSKKLLLSDSGFYLCAWDLGPPYNSPLHFGNGTRLTVT.